This T cell receptor (beta chain) was identified in a study of blood T cell repertoires in COVID-19. On the study more broadly: The study drew acute and convalescent COVID-19 samples from the United States, Italy and Spain. The cDNA or gDNA used as material had been derived from T cells, B-cell-depleted T cells, or PBMCs.

Clones were sequenced by immunoSEQ multiplex PCR, and TCRdb holds only the in-frame ones, with some missing. The repertoire holds roughly 160,000 clones, with approximately 86% as singletons. Specimen: peripheral blood. The sequence came from a woman older than 75 with COVID-19, enrolled during active disease.

This chain's CDR3 is CASSLVRGGSGGETQYF. The CDR3, as DNA: TGTGCCAGCAGCTTAGTTAGGGGCGGGAGCGGAGGGGAGACCCAGTACTTC. The chain employs TRBV7-2 and TRBJ2-5, with 7 bases matching TRBD2. The germline CDR1 and CDR2 sequences are SGHTA and FQGNSA. This CDR3 spans 17 amino acids. The junction had 13 bases not matched to a gene; V was cut back by 1 base and J by 5 bases.